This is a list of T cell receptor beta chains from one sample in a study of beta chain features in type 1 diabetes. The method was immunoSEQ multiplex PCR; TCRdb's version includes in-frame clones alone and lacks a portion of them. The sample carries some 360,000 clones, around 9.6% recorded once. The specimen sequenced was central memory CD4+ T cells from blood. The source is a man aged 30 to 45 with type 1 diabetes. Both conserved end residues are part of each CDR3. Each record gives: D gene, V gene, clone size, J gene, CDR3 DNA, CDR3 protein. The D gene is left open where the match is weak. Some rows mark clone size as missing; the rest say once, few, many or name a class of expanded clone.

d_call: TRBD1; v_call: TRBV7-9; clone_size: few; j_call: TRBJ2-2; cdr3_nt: TGTGCCACCCCCGACCGGGGACAGGGGATTAACGGGGAGCTGTTTTTT; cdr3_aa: CATPDRGQGINGELFF
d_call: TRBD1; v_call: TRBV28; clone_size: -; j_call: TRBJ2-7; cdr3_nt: TGTGCCAGCAACCGACCGGGACAGGGTTCCTACGAGCAGTACTTC; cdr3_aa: CASNRPGQGSYEQYF
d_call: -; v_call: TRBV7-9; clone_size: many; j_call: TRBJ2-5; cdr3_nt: TGTGCCAGCAGCTTACTGGGGACTGAGCGCGGGAACCAGTACTTC; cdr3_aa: CASSLLGTERGNQYF
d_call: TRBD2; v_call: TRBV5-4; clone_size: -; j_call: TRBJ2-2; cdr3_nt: TGTGCCAGCAGTTCGGGGGGAGGGATTAACACCGGGGAGCTGTTTTTT; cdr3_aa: CASSSGGGINTGELFF
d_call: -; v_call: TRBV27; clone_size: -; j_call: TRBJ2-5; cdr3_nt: TGTGCCAGCAGTCCACGACGCCGGGAGACCCAGTACTTC; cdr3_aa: CASSPRRRETQYF
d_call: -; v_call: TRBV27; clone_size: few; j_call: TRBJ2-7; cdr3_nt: TGTGCCAGCAGTTTATTATTACGAAGATACGAGCAGTACTTC; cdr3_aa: CASSLLLRRYEQYF
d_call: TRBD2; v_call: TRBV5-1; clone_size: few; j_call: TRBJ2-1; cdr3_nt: TGCGCCAGCAGCTTGGGGACTAGCGGTTACAATGAGCAGTTCTTC; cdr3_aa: CASSLGTSGYNEQFF
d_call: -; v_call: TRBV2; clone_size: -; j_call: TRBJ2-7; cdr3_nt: TGTGCCAGCAGTGAAGGGGCCGAGCAGTACTTC; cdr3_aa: CASSEGAEQYF
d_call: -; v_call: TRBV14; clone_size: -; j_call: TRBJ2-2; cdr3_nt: TGTGCCAGCAGCCAAGATTGGACCGGGGAGCTGTTTTTT; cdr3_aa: CASSQDWTGELFF
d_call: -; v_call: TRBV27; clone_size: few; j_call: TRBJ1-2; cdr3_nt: TGTGCCACGAGAGACAGTAACTATGGCTACACCTTC; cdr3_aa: CATRDSNYGYTF
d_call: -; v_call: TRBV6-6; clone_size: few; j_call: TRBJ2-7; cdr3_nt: TGTGCCAGCAGTTACGGGACCAGGGAGCAGTACTTC; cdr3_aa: CASSYGTREQYF
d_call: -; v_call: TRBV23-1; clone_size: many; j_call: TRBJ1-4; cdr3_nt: TGCGCCAGCAGTCAATTCAGAGGGGATGAAAAACTGTTTTTT; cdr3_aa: CASSQFRGDEKLFF
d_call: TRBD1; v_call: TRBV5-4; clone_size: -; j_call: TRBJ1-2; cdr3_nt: TGTGCCAGCAGCCATCTAGCTGCGGGACAGGAACACTATGGCTACACCTTC; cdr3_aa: CASSHLAAGQEHYGYTF
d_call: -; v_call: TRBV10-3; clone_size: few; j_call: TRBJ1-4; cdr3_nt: TGTGCCATCAGTGAGCCGGGCGGCTCTAATGAAAAACTGTTTTTT; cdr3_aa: CAISEPGGSNEKLFF
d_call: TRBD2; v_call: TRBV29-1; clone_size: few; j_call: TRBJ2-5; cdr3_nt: TGCAGCGTTGAGAGGACTAGCGGAGAGACCCAGTACTTC; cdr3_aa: CSVERTSGETQYF
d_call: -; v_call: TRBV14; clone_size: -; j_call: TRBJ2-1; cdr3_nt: TGTGCCAGCAGCCAAGGTGACGGGAGAGGGCAGTTCTTC; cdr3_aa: CASSQGDGRGQFF
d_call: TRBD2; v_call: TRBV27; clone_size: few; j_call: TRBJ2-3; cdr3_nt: TGTGCCAGCAGTTTCTATAGCGGGAGGGGAGATACGCAGTATTTT; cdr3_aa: CASSFYSGRGDTQYF
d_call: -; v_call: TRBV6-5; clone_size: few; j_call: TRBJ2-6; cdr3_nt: TGTGCCAGCAGTTTATCAGGGTCTGGGGCCAACGTCCTGACTTTC; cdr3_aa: CASSLSGSGANVLTF
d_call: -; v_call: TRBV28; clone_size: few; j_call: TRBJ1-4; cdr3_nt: TGTGCCAGCAGTTTCTTAGGGTTTGTAACAGAAAAACTGTTTTTT; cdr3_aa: CASSFLGFVTEKLFF
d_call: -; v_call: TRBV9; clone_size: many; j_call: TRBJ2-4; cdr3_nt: TGTGCCAGCAGCGTAGACGCTAGGGCGAACATTCAGTACTTC; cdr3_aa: CASSVDARANIQYF
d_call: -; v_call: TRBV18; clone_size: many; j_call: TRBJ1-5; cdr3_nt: TGTGCCAGCTCACCGCCCGGCAATCAGCCCCAGCATTTT; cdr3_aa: CASSPPGNQPQHF
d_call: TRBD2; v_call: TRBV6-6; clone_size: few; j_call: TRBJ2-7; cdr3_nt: TGTGCCAGCAGACGGACTAGCGGGAGGTCCCACGAGCAGTACTTC; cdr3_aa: CASRRTSGRSHEQYF
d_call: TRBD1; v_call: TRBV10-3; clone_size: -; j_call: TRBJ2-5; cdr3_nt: TGTGCCACCGGGACAGGGGGGGAGACCCAGTACTTC; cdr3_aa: CATGTGGETQYF
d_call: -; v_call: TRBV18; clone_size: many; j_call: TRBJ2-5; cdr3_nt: TGTGCCAGCTCACCACGTACCCAAGAGACCCAGTACTTC; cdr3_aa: CASSPRTQETQYF
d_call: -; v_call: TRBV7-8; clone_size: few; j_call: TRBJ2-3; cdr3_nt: TGTGCCAGCAGCTTAGATGAAGTGGGTAGCACAGATACGCAGTATTTT; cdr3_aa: CASSLDEVGSTDTQYF
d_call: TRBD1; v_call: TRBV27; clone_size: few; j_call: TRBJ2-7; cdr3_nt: TGTGCCAGCAGTCGACAGGGCGAGGCCTACGAGCAGTACTTC; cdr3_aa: CASSRQGEAYEQYF
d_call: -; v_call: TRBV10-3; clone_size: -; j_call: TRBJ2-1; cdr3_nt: TGTGCCATCAGTGAGAGGCAGGGCGGTGAGCAGTTCTTC; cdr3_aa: CAISERQGGEQFF
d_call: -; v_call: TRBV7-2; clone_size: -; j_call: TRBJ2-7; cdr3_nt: TGTGCCAGCAGCTTAACGGAATCTTACGAGCAGTACTTC; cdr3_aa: CASSLTESYEQYF
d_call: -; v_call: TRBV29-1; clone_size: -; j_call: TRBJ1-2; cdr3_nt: TGCAGCGTTGAGGGGGCGTCGGCTGGTGGCTACACCTTC; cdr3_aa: CSVEGASAGGYTF
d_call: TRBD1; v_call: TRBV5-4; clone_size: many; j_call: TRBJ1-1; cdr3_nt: TGTGCCAGCAGCTCCCCGGCGGGGACAGGTGACGCTTTCTTT; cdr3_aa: CASSSPAGTGDAFF
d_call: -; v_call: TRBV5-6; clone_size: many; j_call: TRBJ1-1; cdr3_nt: TGTGCCAGCAGCTTGAACACTGAAGCTTTCTTT; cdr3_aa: CASSLNTEAFF
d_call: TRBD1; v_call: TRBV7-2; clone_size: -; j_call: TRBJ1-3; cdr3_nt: TGTGCCAGCAGCTTAGTATCGGGGACAGCTGGAAACACCATATATTTT; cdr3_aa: CASSLVSGTAGNTIYF
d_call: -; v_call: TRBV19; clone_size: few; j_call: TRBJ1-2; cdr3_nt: TGTGCCAGTAGTACCGCCGCAGGCTACACCTTC; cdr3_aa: CASSTAAGYTF
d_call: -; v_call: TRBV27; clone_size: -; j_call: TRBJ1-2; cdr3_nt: TGTGCCAGCAGTTTGGCGGGGGCCGGTAACTATGGCTACACCTTC; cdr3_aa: CASSLAGAGNYGYTF
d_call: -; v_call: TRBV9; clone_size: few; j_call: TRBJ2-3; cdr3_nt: TGTGCCAGCAGCGTGTTTAGCGAGTCTAGCACAGATACGCAGTATTTT; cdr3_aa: CASSVFSESSTDTQYF
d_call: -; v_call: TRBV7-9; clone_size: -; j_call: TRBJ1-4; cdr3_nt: TGTGCCAGCAGCTTTACTGAAAAACTGTTTTTT; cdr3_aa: CASSFTEKLFF
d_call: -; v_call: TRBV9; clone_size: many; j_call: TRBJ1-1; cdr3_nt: TGTGCCAGCAGTCGGGCCCCCTGGGACACTGAAGCTTTCTTT; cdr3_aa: CASSRAPWDTEAFF
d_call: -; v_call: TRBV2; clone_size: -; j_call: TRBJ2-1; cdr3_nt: TGTGCCAGCAGTGAAGCGGGCGTTTACCAAACCAATGAGCAGTTCTTC; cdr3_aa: CASSEAGVYQTNEQFF
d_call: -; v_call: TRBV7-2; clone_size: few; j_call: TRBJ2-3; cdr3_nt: TGTGCCAGCAGCATCACCACCGGGAGAGATACGCAGTATTTT; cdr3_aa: CASSITTGRDTQYF
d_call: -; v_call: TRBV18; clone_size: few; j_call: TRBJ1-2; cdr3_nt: TGTGCCAGCTCTCAGGAAGTGAGCTATGGCTACACCTTC; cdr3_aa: CASSQEVSYGYTF
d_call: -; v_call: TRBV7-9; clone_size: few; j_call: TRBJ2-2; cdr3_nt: TGTGCCAGCAGCTTAGGTGGGAGCTCCGGGGAGCTGTTTTTT; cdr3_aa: CASSLGGSSGELFF
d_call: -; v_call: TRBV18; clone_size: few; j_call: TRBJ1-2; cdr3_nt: TGTGCCAGCTCACTCCAGGATGACGGGAACTATGGCTACACCTTC; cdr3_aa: CASSLQDDGNYGYTF
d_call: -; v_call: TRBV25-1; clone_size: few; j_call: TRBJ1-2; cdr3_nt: TGTGCCAGCAGTCCTGACAGCTTCAGGAGCTACACCTTC; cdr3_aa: CASSPDSFRSYTF
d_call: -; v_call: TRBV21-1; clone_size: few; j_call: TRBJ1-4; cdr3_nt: TGTGCCAGCAGCGTCCCTCGGTATGAAAAACTGTTTTTT; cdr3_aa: CASSVPRYEKLFF
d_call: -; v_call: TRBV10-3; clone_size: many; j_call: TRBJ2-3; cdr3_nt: TGTGCCATCACCGGGACACACACAGATACGCAGTATTTT; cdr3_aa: CAITGTHTDTQYF
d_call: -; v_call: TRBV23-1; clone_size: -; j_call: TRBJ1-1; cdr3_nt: TGCGCCAGCAGCCGACAAAGGAACAGGGCTACCTCTGAAGCTTTCTTT; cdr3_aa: CASSRQRNRATSEAFF
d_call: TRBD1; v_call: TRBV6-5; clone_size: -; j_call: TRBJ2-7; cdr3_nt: TGTGCCAGCACTATAGGACAGGGTCTCTCCTACGAGCAGTACTTC; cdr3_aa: CASTIGQGLSYEQYF
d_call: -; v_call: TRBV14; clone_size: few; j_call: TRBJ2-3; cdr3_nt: TGTGCCAGCAGCCAATTTAAGGGAACAGATACGCAGTATTTT; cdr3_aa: CASSQFKGTDTQYF
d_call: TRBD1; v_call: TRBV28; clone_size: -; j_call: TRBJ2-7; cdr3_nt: TGTGCCAGCAGTTTCCCCAGGGGGCCTACCTACGAGCAGTACTTC; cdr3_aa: CASSFPRGPTYEQYF
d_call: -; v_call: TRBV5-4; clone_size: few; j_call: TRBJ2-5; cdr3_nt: TGTGCCAGCAGCCAAGATGTTGTCAGGGGACGAGAGACCCAGTACTTC; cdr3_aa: CASSQDVVRGRETQYF
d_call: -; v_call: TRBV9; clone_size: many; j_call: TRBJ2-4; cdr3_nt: TGTGCCAGCGAACCGGGACTAGCCAAAAACATTCAGTACTTC; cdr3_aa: CASEPGLAKNIQYF